This T cell receptor delta chain came from a study of gammadelta T cells in human blood (dated by TCRdb to about 2020). What the authors observed across the whole study: The study reported that microbial exposure appeared to drive polyclonal expansion of innate gamma-delta T cells immediately after birth.

By sample share, this clone is medium-sized (0.01 to 0.1%). Which antigen it targets is not known. Qualities for individual bases were not recorded, and no much larger clone is one base off. The library was produced with RT-PCR. TCRdb lists the instrument as Illumina MiSeq. TCRdb reprocessed the public data with the CATT caller; entries with the same nucleotide sequence were combined afterwards. The sample has about 980 delta-chain clones on record, 18% of them singletons. Together, the top ten hold 13% to 15% of the sample. The CDR3, from cysteine to phenylalanine, totals 16 residues. Left in the record is the CDR3 DNA by itself, 48 bases read in frame from the first base. Trimming takes 0 bases off V and 3 bases off J; junction bases not matched to a gene: 5. The germline V gene gives CDR1 as GEAIGNYY and CDR2 as EKD.

Sequenced sample: Vgamma9Vdelta2 gamma-delta T cells from fetal blood. Recombination joined TRDV2 with TRDJ2; the junction holds 8 bases that match TRDD3. This sequence was found in a human fetus. The CDR3 is CACDTVGWGMTAQLFF. The bases read TGTGCCTGTGACACCGTAGGCTGGGGGATGACAGCACAACTCTTCTTT.